Sequencing of this T cell receptor (beta chain) was carried out in a study of T cell changes during pregnancy in multiple sclerosis. CDR1 MNHEY and CDR2 SVGAGI come from the germline V gene. The CDR3 spans 13 residues. V dropped 8 bases and J dropped 1 base, with 11 bases sitting between them. The protocol was immunoSEQ multiplex PCR, while the TCRdb copy is restricted to in-frame clones and leaves out a portion. Counted here are some 94,000 clones, 75% to 95% occurring once; the ten biggest clones make up roughly 1.9%. This sequence originates from a female donor in good health, enrolled as a control in a pregnancy study. The rearrangement links TRBV6-5 to TRBJ1-1, with unresolved D. The sequencing here drew on peripheral blood, taken in the first trimester of pregnancy. CDR3 amino acids: CASLGMGNTEAFF. Written as DNA, the CDR3 is TGTGCCAGCCTCGGGATGGGGAACACTGAAGCTTTCTTT.